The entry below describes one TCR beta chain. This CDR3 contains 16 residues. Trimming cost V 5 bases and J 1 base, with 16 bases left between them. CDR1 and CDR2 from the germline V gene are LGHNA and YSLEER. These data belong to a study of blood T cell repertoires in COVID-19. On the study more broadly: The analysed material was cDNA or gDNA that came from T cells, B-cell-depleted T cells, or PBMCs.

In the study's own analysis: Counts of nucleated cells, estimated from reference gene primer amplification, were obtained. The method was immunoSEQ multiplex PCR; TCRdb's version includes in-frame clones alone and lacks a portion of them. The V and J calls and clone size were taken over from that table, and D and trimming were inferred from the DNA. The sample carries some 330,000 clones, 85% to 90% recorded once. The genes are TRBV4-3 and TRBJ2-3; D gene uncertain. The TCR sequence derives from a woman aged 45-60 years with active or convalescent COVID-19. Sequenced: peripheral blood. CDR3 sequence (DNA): TGCGCCAGCAGCGCGACTCCCGCGACTGGCACAGATACGCAGTATTTT. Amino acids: CASSATPATGTDTQYF.